Sequencing of this T cell receptor beta chain was carried out in a study of blood T cell repertoires in COVID-19. Study-level background: Acute-phase and convalescent COVID-19 samples originated in the United States, Italy and Spain.

CDR1 and CDR2 from the germline V gene are SNHLY and FYNNEI. The V and J ends lost 3 bases and 4 bases respectively, with 9 bases between them. The CDR3 is made up of 13 amino acids. Authors' data handling: Amplification with reference gene primers provided the estimates of nucleated cell counts. TCRdb keeps only in-frame clones here, not all; method: immunoSEQ multiplex PCR. That table is the source of V, J and clone size, and D and trimming were worked out from the DNA. Counted here are 35,000 to 45,000 clones, roughly 80% occurring once; the ten biggest clones make up 28%. This clonotype originated in a woman in her sixties or seventies with acute or convalescent COVID-19. The chain links TRBV2 to TRBJ1-2; D uncertain. Sample: peripheral blood. The CDR3 nucleotides read TGTGCCAGCAGTGAGGAGATGGGCTATGGCTACACCTTC. Protein: CASSEEMGYGYTF.